The 32 T cell receptor beta chains listed next were all sequenced from one sample in a study of blood T cell repertoires in COVID-19. Profiled with immunoSEQ multiplex PCR; TCRdb holds only in-frame clones, not every one. The sample lists approximately 40,000 clones; roughly 80% were seen once. Material: peripheral blood. These receptors all come from a woman in her fifties or sixties with acute or convalescent COVID-19.

The chain combines TRBV18 with TRBJ2-1; TRBD2 might be the D (7 bases). With 0 bases removed from V and 5 bases from J, the gap between germline ends came to 17 bases. Germline CDR1 is KGHSH and CDR2 is LQKENI. The CDR3 has 17 residues. The CDR3 DNA is TGTGCCAGCTCACCACCCCGTGGCAAGGGGGGGAACAATGAGCAGTTCTTC. Protein sequence: CASSPPRGKGGNNEQFF.

The chain links TRBV7-6 to TRBJ2-2; 12 nucleotides match TRBD1. Trimming cost V 4 bases and J 5 bases; bases outside gene matches: 5. The CDR3 runs 16 residues. Germline V lookup: CDR1 SGHVS, CDR2 FNYEAQ. CDR3 residues: CASSSGQGAYTGELFF. CDR3 in DNA: TGTGCCAGCAGCTCGGGACAGGGGGCTTATACCGGGGAGCTGTTTTTT.

The chain links TRBV9 to TRBJ2-7, with TRBD1 identical over 8 bases. Germline V lookup: CDR1 SGDLS, CDR2 YYNGEE. The V and J ends lost 3 bases and 4 bases, in that order; junction bases with no gene match: 9. The CDR3 spans 15 residues. The CDR3 sequence is CASSAADRGVYEQYF. DNA for the CDR3: TGTGCCAGCAGCGCCGCAGACAGGGGAGTTTACGAGCAGTACTTC. Full variable domain (remainder filled in from reference TRBV9 and TRBJ2-7): DSGVTQTPKHLITATGQRVTLRCSPRSGDLSVYWYQQSLDQGLQFLIQYYNGEERAKGNILERFSAQQFPDLHSELNLSSLELGDSALYFCASSAADRGVYEQYFGPGTRLTVT.

The rearrangement links TRBV5-1 to TRBJ2-2, with D uncertain. V shed 4 bases and J shed 5 bases, with 12 bases lying between them. Germline assignment: CDR1 SGHRS and CDR2 YFSETQ. The CDR3 covers 14 residues. In DNA form, the CDR3 reads TGCGCCAGCAGCCCCGACGCCGGGACCGGGGAGCTGTTTTTT. It translates to CASSPDAGTGELFF. The full variable domain, in which reference TRBV5-1 and TRBJ2-2 provide the parts outside the CDR3, is KAGVTQTPRYLIKTRGQQVTLSCSPISGHRSVSWYQQTPGQGLQFLFEYFSETQRNKGNFPGRFSGRQFSNSRSEMNVSTLELGDSALYLCASSPDAGTGELFFGEGSRLTVL.

CDR3 nucleotides: TGTGCCAGCAGTGATAGGGGACATACCACAGATACGCAGTATTTT. This gives the protein CASSDRGHTTDTQYF. The chain uses TRBV6-1 and TRBJ2-3, with a tentative D call TRBD1 (6 bases). V dropped 3 bases and J dropped 2 bases, with 12 bases sitting between them. The CDR3 runs to 15 residues. Germline CDR1 reads MNHNS; CDR2 reads SASEGT.

The chain employs TRBV11-2 and TRBJ2-7; D remains ambiguous. Per germline, CDR1 SGHAT and CDR2 FQNNGV. This CDR3 has 14 amino acids. Trimming removed 1 base at V and 1 base at J, with 8 bases between. This CDR3 is CASSLGTRSYEQYF. CDR3 bases: TGTGCCAGCAGCTTAGGCACCCGGTCCTACGAGCAGTACTTC.

The V call is TRBV30, the J call TRBJ2-3; 8 bases are a match to TRBD2. V gave up 2 bases and J gave up 4 bases; unmatched junction bases: 8. Per germline, CDR1 GTSNPN and CDR2 SVGIG (reference sequence). This CDR3 has 15 residues. In DNA, the CDR3 is TGTGCCTGGAGTTGGGGACGGGGGGGCGCAGATACGCAGTATTTT. Protein sequence: CAWSWGRGGADTQYF. The whole variable domain, remainder taken from reference TRBV30 and TRBJ2-3, is SQTIHQWPATLVQPVGSPLSLECTVEGTSNPNLYWYRQAAGRGLQLLFYSVGIGQISSEVPQNLSASRPQDRQFILSSKKLLLSDSGFYLCAWSWGRGGADTQYFGPGTRLTVL.

This sequence joins TRBV6-2 or TRBV6-3 and TRBJ2-3; 11 nucleotides match TRBD2. Trimming cost V 2 bases and J 5 bases; bases outside gene matches: 12. This CDR3 has 18 residues. Germline CDR1 reads MNHEY; CDR2 reads SVGEGT. CDR3 sequence reads: CASSYAVIAGGPRDTQYF. The CDR3 coding sequence is TGTGCCAGCAGTTACGCCGTTATAGCGGGAGGGCCTCGAGATACGCAGTATTTT.

The gene calls are TRBV28 and TRBJ2-3; 7 nucleotides align to TRBD1. CDR3 length: 14 amino acids. The V and J ends lost 6 bases and 2 bases, in that order; junction bases with no gene match: 5. Germline-derived CDR1 and CDR2 are MDHEN and SYDVKM. The CDR3 sequence: CASRMTGLTDTQYF. The CDR3 DNA follows: TGTGCCAGCAGGATGACAGGGCTCACAGATACGCAGTATTTT.

V is TRBV19 and J is TRBJ1-3; D is perhaps TRBD1 (5 bases). The V end was cut by 7 bases, the J end by 2 bases, with 15 bases between. The CDR3 runs 15 residues. Germline V gene data show CDR1 as LNHDA and CDR2 as SQIVND (reference sequence). CDR3 sequence: CASKNSGVTGNTIYF. The CDR3 DNA reads TGTGCCAGTAAGAATTCGGGGGTCACTGGAAACACCATATATTTT.

V and J are TRBV3-1 (or the pseudogene TRBV3-2) and TRBJ2-2; 9 bases map to TRBD1. Trimming removed 2 bases from V and 6 bases from J; junction bases left unmatched: 7. The germline V gene has CDR1 LGHDT and CDR2 YNNKEL (reference sequence). CDR3 length: 16 amino acids. CDR3 protein: CASSQRSGTGPGELFF. CDR3 nucleotide sequence: TGTGCCAGCAGCCAAAGATCTGGGACAGGGCCCGGGGAGCTGTTTTTT.

The V and J genes are TRBV18 and TRBJ2-5; tentative D call: TRBD2 (5 bases). The V gene's germline CDR1 is KGHSH and CDR2 LQKENI. CDR3 length: 13 residues. V was pared by 0 bases and J by 4 bases, with 6 bases between. CDR3 sequence reads: CASSPPAGETQYF. CDR3 DNA sequence: TGTGCCAGCTCACCACCGGCGGGAGAGACCCAGTACTTC.

The chain uses TRBV4-1 and TRBJ1-2, with TRBD1 matching 10 bases. CDR1 is MGHRA and CDR2 is YSYEKL in the germline V gene. Trimming cost V 1 base and J 3 bases; bases outside gene matches: 2. This CDR3 is 15 amino acids long. CDR3 in DNA: TGCGCCAGCAGCCAAGGGACAGGGGGATACTATGGCTACACCTTC. This codes for CASSQGTGGYYGYTF.

This clone was observed a single time. V gene TRBV25-1 combines with J gene TRBJ1-2, with D unclear. The CDR3 extends over 13 amino acids. CDR1 and CDR2 from the germline V gene are MGHDK and SYGVNS. The V and J ends lost 6 bases and 4 bases respectively, with 12 bases between them. CDR3: CASRRSGVYGYTF. The CDR3 DNA reads as TGTGCCAGCAGACGGAGTGGTGTCTATGGCTACACCTTC.

This rearrangement joins TRBV7-2 to TRBJ2-7; TRBD2 might be the D (6 bases). V was trimmed by 3 bases and J by 3 bases, leaving 15 bases between them. The CDR3 length is 15 residues. Germline assignment: CDR1 SGHTA and CDR2 FQGNSA. The CDR3 DNA reads TGTGCCAGCAGCTTTAGGTCTAGCGAACTCTACGAGCAGTACTTC. It translates to CASSFRSSELYEQYF.

This sequence joins TRBV3-1 (or the pseudogene TRBV3-2) and TRBJ1-2; 9 nucleotides agree with TRBD1. This CDR3 spans 15 amino acids. V was clipped by 1 base and J by 5 bases; unmatched bases: 5. CDR1 LGHDT and CDR2 YNNKEL come from the germline V gene (reference sequence). The CDR3 here is CASSQGRTGEYGYTF. The DNA of the CDR3 is TGTGCCAGCAGCCAAGGCAGGACAGGGGAGTATGGCTACACCTTC.

This chain uses TRBV5-1 with TRBJ1-5, with D possibly TRBD1 on 6 matching bases. The V end lost 0 bases, the J end lost 5 bases, and 12 bases lay between the germline ends. The germline CDR1 and CDR2 sequences are SGHRS and YFSETQ. The CDR3 has 15 residues. CDR3 sequence (DNA): TGCGCCAGCAGCTTGGGGCCGGGGGGCGATCAGCCCCAGCATTTT. It codes for CASSLGPGGDQPQHF. The full variable domain, in which reference TRBV5-1 and TRBJ1-5 provide the parts outside the CDR3, is KAGVTQTPRYLIKTRGQQVTLSCSPISGHRSVSWYQQTPGQGLQFLFEYFSETQRNKGNFPGRFSGRQFSNSRSEMNVSTLELGDSALYLCASSLGPGGDQPQHFGDGTRLSIL.

The V gene is TRBV29-1, the J gene TRBJ2-1, with a tentative D call TRBD1 (5 bases). Germline assignment: CDR1 SQVTM and CDR2 ANQGSEA. The CDR3 is 16 residues long. The V and J ends lost 2 bases and 0 bases respectively, with 14 bases between them. CDR3 nucleotide sequence: TGCAGCGTTGAAAGGGGAAACCTCTACTCCTACAATGAGCAGTTCTTC. Its translation: CSVERGNLYSYNEQFF.

The gene calls are TRBV12-5 and TRBJ1-4; TRBD1 might be the D (5 bases). The length of the CDR3 is 14 residues. Germline V gives CDR1 LGHNT, CDR2 FRNRAP. V shed 1 base and J shed 5 bases, with 8 bases lying between them. The CDR3 region is CASGLGAGNEKLFF. Here the CDR3 DNA reads TGTGCTAGTGGTTTGGGAGCAGGGAATGAAAAACTGTTTTTT.

The genes are TRBV6-5 and TRBJ1-5; 7 bases fit TRBD1. The junction had 8 bases not matched to a gene; V was cut back by 8 bases and J by 1 base. The CDR3 is made up of 15 amino acids. Germline CDR1 MNHEY, CDR2 SVGAGI. The CDR3 protein is CASERQGVSNQPQHF. CDR3 coding DNA: TGTGCCAGCGAACGACAGGGTGTAAGCAATCAGCCCCAGCATTTT.

V gene TRBV19 combines with J gene TRBJ1-1; no reliable D call. This CDR3 region has 14 residues. Trimming shortened V by 4 bases and J by 6 bases, and 15 bases separated the two germline ends. Germline loops: CDR1 LNHDA, CDR2 SQIVND (reference sequence). The CDR3 DNA is TGTGCCAGTAGTAATGTTCCCAGGCGCGCTGAAGCTTTCTTT. Translated: CASSNVPRRAEAFF.

In its sample, this clone was seen once. Other DNA sequences of this sample code for an identical CDR3. This rearrangement joins TRBV18 to TRBJ1-1; no clear D gene. From germline, CDR1 is KGHSH and CDR2 LQKENI. CDR3 length: 14 amino acids. The V and J ends lost 3 bases and 1 base respectively, with 9 bases between them. This CDR3 is CASSPSAKNTEAFF. The CDR3 coding sequence is TGTGCCAGCTCACCGTCCGCGAAGAACACTGAAGCTTTCTTT.

The chain employs TRBV5-1 and TRBJ2-2; possibly TRBD1 for D (6 bases). The CDR3 is 18 amino acids. The germline V gene encodes CDR1 SGHRS and CDR2 YFSETQ. Between the trimmed V and J ends, which lost 1 base and 3 bases, there was a span of 19 bases. Here the CDR3 DNA reads TGCGCCAGCAGCTTGCGAAGATACACAGGGAGAGACACCGGGGAGCTGTTTTTT. Translation: CASSLRRYTGRDTGELFF.

This clone was detected only a few times. The chain uses TRBV18 and TRBJ2-5; perhaps TRBD2 as D (6 bases). The CDR3 length is 17 residues. CDR1 and CDR2 from the germline V gene are KGHSH and LQKENI. V was trimmed by 4 bases and J by 2 bases, leaving 20 bases between them. In DNA, the CDR3 is TGTGCCAGCTCACTGGAGCCCTTACTAGCAGATCAAGAGACCCAGTACTTC. Its protein product is CASSLEPLLADQETQYF. Complete variable domain (other parts from reference TRBV18 and TRBJ2-5): NAGVMQNPRHLVRRRGQEARLRCSPMKGHSHVYWYRQLPEEGLKFMVYLQKENIIDESGMPKERFSAEFPKEGPSILRIQQVVRGDSAAYFCASSLEPLLADQETQYFGPGTRLLVL.

The chain recombines TRBV6-7 with TRBJ2-2, with D uncertain. TRBV6-7 is reported as an ORF; its role is uncertain. The CDR3 extends over 13 amino acids. V gave up 4 bases and J gave up 6 bases, with 9 bases separating them. In nucleotides, the CDR3 is TGTGCCAGCAGTTTAGCCCCCCCCGGGGAGCTGTTTTTT. Translation gives CASSLAPPGELFF.

This chain joins TRBV6-1 and TRBJ1-5; no clear D. The CDR3 covers 16 residues. V lost 4 bases and J 5 bases, leaving 18 bases between the germline ends. Germline V gene lookup returns CDR1 MNHNS and CDR2 SASEGT. CDR3 sequence: CASSVEGRTPYQPQHF. The CDR3 nucleotides are TGTGCCAGCAGTGTTGAGGGCAGAACCCCTTATCAGCCCCAGCATTTT.

The rearrangement uses TRBV24-1 and TRBJ2-3; TRBD1 aligns across 9 bases. Germline-derived CDR1 and CDR2 are KGHDR and SFDVKD. The CDR3 spans 17 residues. V gave up 4 bases and J gave up 2 bases; unmatched junction bases: 9. CDR3 bases: TGTGCCACCAGTGACGCCGCTCGGACAGGGGTCACAGATACGCAGTATTTT. Protein: CATSDAARTGVTDTQYF.

V usage is TRBV15 and J usage is TRBJ1-1, with 7 bases identical to TRBD1. With 1 base clipped from V and 6 bases from J, the junction kept 5 bases outside the gene matches. This CDR3 has 14 residues. Germline loops: CDR1 LNHNV, CDR2 YYDKDF (reference sequence). Here the CDR3 DNA reads TGTGCCACCAGCAGAGGGACAGGAGGCGCTGAAGCTTTCTTT. Encoded protein: CATSRGTGGAEAFF.

The CDR3 loop reads CASRRRVLEAFF. The CDR3 DNA is TGTGCCAGCCGGAGGAGGGTCCTAGAAGCTTTCTTT. The chain uses TRBV6-6 and TRBJ1-1; D is unclear. The V and J ends lost 8 bases and 8 bases respectively, with 15 bases between them. This CDR3 region has 12 residues. Germline CDR1 reads MNHNY; CDR2 reads SVGAGI (reference sequence).

The V gene is TRBV6-2 or TRBV6-3, the J gene TRBJ2-1; D might be TRBD2 (6 bases). The CDR3 sequence is 17 residues long. The ends were cut back, 1 base at V and 5 bases at J, with 18 bases in the middle. Germline assignment: CDR1 MNHEY and CDR2 SVGEGT. The CDR3 nucleotides are TGTGCCAGCAGTTACTTTTTAGCGGCATTGCAACACAATGAGCAGTTCTTC. This gives the protein CASSYFLAALQHNEQFF.

The chain combines TRBV3-1 (or the pseudogene TRBV3-2) with TRBJ2-3, with D unresolved. The CDR3 consists of 13 residues. V dropped 0 bases and J dropped 1 base, with 2 bases sitting between them. CDR1 LGHDT and CDR2 YNNKEL come from the germline V gene (reference sequence). CDR3 protein: CASSQDGTDTQYF. Here the CDR3 DNA reads TGTGCCAGCAGCCAAGACGGCACAGATACGCAGTATTTT.

The V call is TRBV6-5, the J call TRBJ1-2, with D hard to call. Germline-derived CDR1 and CDR2 are MNHEY and SVGAGI. There are 15 residues in the CDR3. V lost 4 bases and J 0 bases, leaving 12 bases between the germline ends. CDR3 sequence (DNA): TGTGCCAGCAGTTTGATGGCGGTCGCTAACTATGGCTACACCTTC. Its translation: CASSLMAVANYGYTF.